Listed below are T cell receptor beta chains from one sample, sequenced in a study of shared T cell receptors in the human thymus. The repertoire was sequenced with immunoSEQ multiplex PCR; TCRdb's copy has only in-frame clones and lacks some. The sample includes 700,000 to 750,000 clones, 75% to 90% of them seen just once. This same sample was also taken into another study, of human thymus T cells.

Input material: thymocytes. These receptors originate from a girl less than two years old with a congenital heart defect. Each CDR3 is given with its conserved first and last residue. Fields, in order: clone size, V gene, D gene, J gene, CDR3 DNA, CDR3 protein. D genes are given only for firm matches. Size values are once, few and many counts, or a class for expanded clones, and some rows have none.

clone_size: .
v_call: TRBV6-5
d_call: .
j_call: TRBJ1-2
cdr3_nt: TGTGCCAGCAGTTACACAGGTTCCTATGGCTACACCTTC
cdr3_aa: CASSYTGSYGYTF

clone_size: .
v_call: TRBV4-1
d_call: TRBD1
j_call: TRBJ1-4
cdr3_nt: TGCGCCAGCAGCCAAGCGGTTCCACAGGGGTGCTATGGCGAAAAACTGTTTTTT
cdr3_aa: CASSQAVPQGCYGEKLFF

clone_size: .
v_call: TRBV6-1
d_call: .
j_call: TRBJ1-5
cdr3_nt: TGTGCCAGCAGCCTAACAGGGACCAGCAATCAGCCCCAGCATTTT
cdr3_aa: CASSLTGTSNQPQHF

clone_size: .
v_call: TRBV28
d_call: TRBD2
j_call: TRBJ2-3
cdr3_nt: TGTGCCAGCATTCAAAAGAGCGGGGGGTTAACAGATACGCAGTATTTT
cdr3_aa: CASIQKSGGLTDTQYF

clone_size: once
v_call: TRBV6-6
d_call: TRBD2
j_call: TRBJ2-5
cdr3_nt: TGTGCCAGCAGTTACCCGTTTCTAGCGGAACAAGAGACCCAGTACTTC
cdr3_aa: CASSYPFLAEQETQYF

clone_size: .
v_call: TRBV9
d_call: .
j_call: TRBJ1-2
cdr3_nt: TGTGCCAGCAGCGCACCCCCGTGGAGGGGCCTGGCCGTGGCGAGTGGCTACACCTTC
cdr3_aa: CASSAPPWRGLAVASGYTF

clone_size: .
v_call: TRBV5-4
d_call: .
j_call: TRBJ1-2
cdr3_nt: TGTGCCAGCAGCTCGGTCCCTGACAGGTCGACCTCCTATGGCTACACCTTC
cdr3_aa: CASSSVPDRSTSYGYTF

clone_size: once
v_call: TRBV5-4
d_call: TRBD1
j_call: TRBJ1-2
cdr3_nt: TGTGCCAGCAGCTCCCACCTCGACAGGGCCCTTCACCAATATGGCTACACCTTC
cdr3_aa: CASSSHLDRALHQYGYTF

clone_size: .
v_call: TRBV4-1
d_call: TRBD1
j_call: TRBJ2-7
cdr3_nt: TGCGCCAGCAGCCACCAACCGGGACAGGGAATCGGCTCCTACGAGCAGTACTTC
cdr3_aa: CASSHQPGQGIGSYEQYF

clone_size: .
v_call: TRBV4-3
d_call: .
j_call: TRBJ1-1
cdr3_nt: TGCGCCAGCAGCCAAATCAGACAGGAACGAGCTTTCTTT
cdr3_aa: CASSQIRQERAFF

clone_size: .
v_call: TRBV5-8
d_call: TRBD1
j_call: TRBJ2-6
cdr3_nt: TGTGCCAGCAGCCGGAGACAGGGGGATTCGACTGGGGCCAACGTCCTGACTTTC
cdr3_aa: CASSRRQGDSTGANVLTF

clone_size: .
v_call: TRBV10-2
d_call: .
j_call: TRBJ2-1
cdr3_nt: TGCGCCAGCACCCTCGGCACAGGCTCCTACAATGAGCAGTTCTTC
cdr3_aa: CASTLGTGSYNEQFF

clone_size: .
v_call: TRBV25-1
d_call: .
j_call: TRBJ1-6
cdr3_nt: TGTGCCAGCAGTGTTCAGGCAGTTTATAATTCACCCCTCCACTTT
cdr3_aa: CASSVQAVYNSPLHF

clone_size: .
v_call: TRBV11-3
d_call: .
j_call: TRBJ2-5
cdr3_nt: TGTGCCAGCAGCTTAGGAGGGCGGGAGACCCAGTACTTC
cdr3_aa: CASSLGGRETQYF

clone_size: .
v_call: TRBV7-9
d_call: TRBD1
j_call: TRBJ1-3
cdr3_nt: TGTGCCAGCAGCTTAACCCAGACAGGGGAGTTCTCTGGAAACACCATATATTTT
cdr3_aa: CASSLTQTGEFSGNTIYF

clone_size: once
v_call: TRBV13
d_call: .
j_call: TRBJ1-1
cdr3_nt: TGTGCCAGCAGCTATAACATGAACACTGAAGCTTTCTTT
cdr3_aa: CASSYNMNTEAFF

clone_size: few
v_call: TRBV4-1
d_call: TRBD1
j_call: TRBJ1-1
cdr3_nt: TGCGCCAGCAGCCAAGATCGCGACCCGGACAGGTCCCACACTGAAGCTTTCTTT
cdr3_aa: CASSQDRDPDRSHTEAFF

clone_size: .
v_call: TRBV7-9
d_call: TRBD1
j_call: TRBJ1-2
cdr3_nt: TGTGCCAGCACCGAGACAGGGCTCTATGGCTACACCTTC
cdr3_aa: CASTETGLYGYTF

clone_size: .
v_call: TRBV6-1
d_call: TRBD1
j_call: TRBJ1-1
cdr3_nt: TGTGCCAGCAGCCGGACAGGGGGAGACACTGAAGCTTTCTTT
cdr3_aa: CASSRTGGDTEAFF

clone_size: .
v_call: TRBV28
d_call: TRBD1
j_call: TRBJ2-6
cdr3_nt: TGTGCCAGCAGTTGGTTAGGACAGGGGGCGCTAGGGGAAGCCTCTGGGGCCAACGTCCTGACTTTC
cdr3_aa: CASSWLGQGALGEASGANVLTF

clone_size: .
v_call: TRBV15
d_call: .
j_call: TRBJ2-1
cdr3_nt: TGTGCCACCAGCAGAGATGGGTATCTAGCACCTGAGCAGTTCTTC
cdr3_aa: CATSRDGYLAPEQFF

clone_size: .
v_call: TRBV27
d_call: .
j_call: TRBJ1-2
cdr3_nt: TGTGCCAGCCGAGGGGAGGGGGCTAACTATGGCTACACCTTC
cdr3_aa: CASRGEGANYGYTF

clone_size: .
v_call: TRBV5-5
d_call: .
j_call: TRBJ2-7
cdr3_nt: TGTGCCAGCAGCTCGGGGTACTCCTACGAGCAGTACTTC
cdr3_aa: CASSSGYSYEQYF

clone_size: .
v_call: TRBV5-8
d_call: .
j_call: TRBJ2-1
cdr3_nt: TGTGCCAGCTGGGGGGGGCCTTACAATGAGCAGTTCTTC
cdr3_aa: CASWGGPYNEQFF

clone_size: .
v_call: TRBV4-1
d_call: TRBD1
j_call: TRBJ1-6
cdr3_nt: TGCGCCAGCAGCCAAGATAAGGGACAGGGGGCTAATGGGTCACCCCTCCACTTT
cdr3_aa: CASSQDKGQGANGSPLHF

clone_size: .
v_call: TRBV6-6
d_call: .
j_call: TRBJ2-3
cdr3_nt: TGTGCCAGCAGTTGCCTAACGTCTGGCACAGATACGCAGTATTTT
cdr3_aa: CASSCLTSGTDTQYF

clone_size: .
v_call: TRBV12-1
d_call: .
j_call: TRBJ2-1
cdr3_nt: TGTGCCAGCACCCCGGCGGGGCTACCGGATTCGGAGGAGCAGTTCTTC
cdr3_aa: CASTPAGLPDSEEQFF

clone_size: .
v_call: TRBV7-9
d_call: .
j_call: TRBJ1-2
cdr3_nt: TGTGCCAGCAGCGGGCGGGGCGGCTACACCTTC
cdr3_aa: CASSGRGGYTF

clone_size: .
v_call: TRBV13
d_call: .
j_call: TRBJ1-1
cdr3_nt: TGTGCCAGCAGCTTAGATGGGCCGAACACTGAAGCTTTCTTT
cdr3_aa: CASSLDGPNTEAFF

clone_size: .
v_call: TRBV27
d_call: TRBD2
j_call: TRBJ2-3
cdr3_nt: TGTGCCAGCAGTTTCGCGGGGGGGGAAGATACGCAGTATTTT
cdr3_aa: CASSFAGGEDTQYF

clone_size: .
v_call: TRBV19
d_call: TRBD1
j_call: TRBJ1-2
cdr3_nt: TGTGCCAGTAGTAATCGACAGGGGGGTGTCAACTATGGCTACACCTTC
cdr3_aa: CASSNRQGGVNYGYTF

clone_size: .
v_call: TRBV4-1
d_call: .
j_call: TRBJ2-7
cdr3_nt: TGCGCCAGCAGCCAGACTAGGGGCTACGAGCAGTACTTC
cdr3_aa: CASSQTRGYEQYF

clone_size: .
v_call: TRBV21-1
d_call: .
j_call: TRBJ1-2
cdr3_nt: TGTGCCAGCACCCCAAAGGGGACAGGAGCAAACCCCTTGTCGTATGGCTACACCTTC
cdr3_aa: CASTPKGTGANPLSYGYTF

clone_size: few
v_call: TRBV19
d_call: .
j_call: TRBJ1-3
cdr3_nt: TGTGCCAGTAGTGGAACAGATCCAGGAAACACCATATATTTT
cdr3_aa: CASSGTDPGNTIYF

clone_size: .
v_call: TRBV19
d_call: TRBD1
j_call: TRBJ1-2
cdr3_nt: TGTGCCAGTAGTAGGGGGGACAGCCTAGCCTATGGCTACACCTTC
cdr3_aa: CASSRGDSLAYGYTF

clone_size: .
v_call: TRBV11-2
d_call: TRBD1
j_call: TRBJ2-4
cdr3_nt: TGTGCCAGCAGCGTCAGGGACAGGGGAGTAGCCAAAAACATTCAGTACTTC
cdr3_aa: CASSVRDRGVAKNIQYF

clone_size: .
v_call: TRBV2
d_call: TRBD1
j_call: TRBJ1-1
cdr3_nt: TGTGCCAGCAGTGAAGTTCGGGACAGGCCCATTATTCCTTACACTGAAGCTTTCTTT
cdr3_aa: CASSEVRDRPIIPYTEAFF

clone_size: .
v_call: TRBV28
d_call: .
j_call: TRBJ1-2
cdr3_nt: TGTGCCAGCAGTTTCGCCCTCATAGGGGCCTATGGCTACACCTTC
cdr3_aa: CASSFALIGAYGYTF

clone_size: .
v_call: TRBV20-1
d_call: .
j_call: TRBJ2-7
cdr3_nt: TGCAGTTCGGGCTCCTACGAGCAGTACTTC
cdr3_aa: CSSGSYEQYF

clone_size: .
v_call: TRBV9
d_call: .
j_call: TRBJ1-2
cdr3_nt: TGTGCCAGCAGGCCACCCCAGGGATCTTCACATGGCTACACCTTC
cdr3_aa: CASRPPQGSSHGYTF

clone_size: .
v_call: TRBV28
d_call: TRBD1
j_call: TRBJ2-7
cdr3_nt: TGTGCCAGCAGGATGGGTCACGGACAGGTCGATGGGGAAAGCTCCTACGAGCAGTACTTC
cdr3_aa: CASRMGHGQVDGESSYEQYF

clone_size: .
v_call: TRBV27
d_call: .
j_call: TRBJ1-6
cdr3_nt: TGTGCCAGCAGTTTAGCGGGGGCGGATAATTCACCCCTCCACTTT
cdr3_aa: CASSLAGADNSPLHF

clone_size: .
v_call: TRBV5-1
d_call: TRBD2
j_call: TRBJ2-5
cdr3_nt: TGCGCCAGCAGGGCGAGGCGGGGGAAATGGGAGACCCAGTACTTC
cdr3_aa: CASRARRGKWETQYF